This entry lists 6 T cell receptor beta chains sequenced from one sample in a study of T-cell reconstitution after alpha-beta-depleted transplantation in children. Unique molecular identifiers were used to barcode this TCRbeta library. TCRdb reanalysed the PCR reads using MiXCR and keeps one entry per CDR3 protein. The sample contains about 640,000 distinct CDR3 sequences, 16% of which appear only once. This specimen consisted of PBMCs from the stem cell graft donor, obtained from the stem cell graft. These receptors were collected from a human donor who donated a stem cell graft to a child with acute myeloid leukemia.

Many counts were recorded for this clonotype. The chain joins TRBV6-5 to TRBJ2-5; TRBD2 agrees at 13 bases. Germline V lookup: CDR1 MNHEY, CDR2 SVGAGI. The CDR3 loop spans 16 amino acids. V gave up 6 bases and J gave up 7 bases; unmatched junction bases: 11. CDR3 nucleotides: TGTGCCAGCAGAGGGAGACTAGCGGGGGGTCGGGGGACCCAGTACTTC. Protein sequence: CASRGRLAGGRGTQYF.

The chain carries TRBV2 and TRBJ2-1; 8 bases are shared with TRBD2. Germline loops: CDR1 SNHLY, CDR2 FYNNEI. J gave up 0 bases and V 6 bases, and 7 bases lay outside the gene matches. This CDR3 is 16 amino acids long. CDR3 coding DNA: TGTGCCAGCAGGGGGCGGGGGGAATTCTCCTACAATGAGCAGTTCTTC. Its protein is CASRGRGEFSYNEQFF.

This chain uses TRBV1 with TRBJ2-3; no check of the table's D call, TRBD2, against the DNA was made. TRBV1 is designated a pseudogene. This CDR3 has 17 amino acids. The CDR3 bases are TGCACCAGCAGCCAAGATCGGCCTAGCGGGGACACAGATACGCAGTATTTT. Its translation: CTSSQDRPSGDTDTQYF.

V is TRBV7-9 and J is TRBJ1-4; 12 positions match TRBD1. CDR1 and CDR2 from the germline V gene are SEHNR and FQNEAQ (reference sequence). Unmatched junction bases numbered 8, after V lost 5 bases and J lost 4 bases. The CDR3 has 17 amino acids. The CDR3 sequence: CASSTGTGGIGNEKLFF. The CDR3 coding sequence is TGTGCCAGCAGCACCGGGACAGGGGGCATCGGTAATGAAAAACTGTTTTTT.

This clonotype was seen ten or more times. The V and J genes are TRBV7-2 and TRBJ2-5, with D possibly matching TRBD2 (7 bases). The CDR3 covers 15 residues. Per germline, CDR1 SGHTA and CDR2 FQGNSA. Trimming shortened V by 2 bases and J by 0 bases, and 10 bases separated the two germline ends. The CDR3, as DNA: TGTGCCAGCAGCTTATTGCGGGGGCACCAAGAGACCCAGTACTTC. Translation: CASSLLRGHQETQYF.

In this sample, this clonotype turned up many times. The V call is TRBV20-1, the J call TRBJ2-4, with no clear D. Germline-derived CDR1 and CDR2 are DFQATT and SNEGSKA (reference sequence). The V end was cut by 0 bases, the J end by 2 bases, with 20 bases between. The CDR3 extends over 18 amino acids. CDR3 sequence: CSARDPVRTMLPKNIQYF. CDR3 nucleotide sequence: TGCAGTGCTAGAGATCCTGTTCGCACAATGCTACCCAAAAACATTCAGTACTTC.